These 20 T cell receptor beta chains came from one sample sequenced in a study of blood T cell repertoires in COVID-19. TCRdb's copy holds only in-frame clones and misses some; the assay was immunoSEQ multiplex PCR. Found here are about 230,000 clones, around 89% of them singletons; the top ten hold roughly 2.4%. Sequencing was done on a sample of PBMCs or T cells enriched from blood (not recorded which). The receptor source for this set is a middle-aged woman with acute COVID-19.

The CDR3 sequence is CASSLPRDRGVGYTF. In DNA form, the CDR3 reads TGTGCCAGCAGTTTGCCCCGGGACAGGGGGGTTGGCTACACCTTC. This sequence joins TRBV6-6 and TRBJ1-2, with 11 bases matching TRBD1. Germline CDR1 reads MNHNY; CDR2 reads SVGAGI (reference sequence). This CDR3 has 15 amino acids. V lost 4 bases and J lost 7; bases outside the gene matches: 8.

The J gene is TRBJ2-7, the V gene TRBV5-1; 10 nucleotides line up with TRBD2. J was trimmed by 3 bases and V by 0 bases; bases with no gene match: 3. Germline-derived CDR1 and CDR2 are SGHRS and YFSETQ. The CDR3 contains 15 residues. The CDR3 protein is CASSLGTSGIYEQYV. CDR3 in DNA: TGCGCCAGCAGCTTGGGGACTAGCGGTATCTACGAGCAGTACGTC.

The chain links TRBV5-1 to TRBJ1-2, with D perhaps matching TRBD1 (5 bases). The CDR3 runs 14 residues. Looked up from germline, CDR1 is SGHRS and CDR2 is YFSETQ. V was pared by 2 bases and J by 6 bases, with 14 bases between. The CDR3, as DNA: TGCGCCAGCAGCTTTACCCAGGGAGGGAATGGCTACACCTTC. Its translation: CASSFTQGGNGYTF.

In this sample, this clone turned up once. The chain employs TRBV11-2 and TRBJ1-2; D remains ambiguous. V lost 1 base, J lost 4 bases, and 10 bases lay in between. CDR1 and CDR2 from the germline V gene are SGHAT and FQNNGV. The length of the CDR3 is 14 residues. CDR3 DNA sequence: TGTGCCAGCAGCTTAGCCACAGAAGTCTATGGCTACACCTTC. Amino acid sequence: CASSLATEVYGYTF.

This clone occurred once. This rearrangement joins TRBV18 to TRBJ1-2; 10 positions match TRBD1. With 6 bases clipped from V and 2 bases from J, the junction kept 12 bases outside the gene matches. Germline loops: CDR1 KGHSH, CDR2 LQKENI. The CDR3 spans 17 residues. DNA for the CDR3: TGTGCCAGCTCGACGGAGACAGGGGGCAATAGGAACTATGGCTACACCTTC. It translates to CASSTETGGNRNYGYTF.

The chain employs TRBV5-4 and TRBJ2-2, with 7 bases matching TRBD1. V lost 1 base and J lost 1; bases outside the gene matches: 4. This CDR3 region has 16 residues. The germline CDR1 and CDR2 sequences are SGHNT and YYREEE (reference sequence). CDR3 coding DNA: TGTGCCAGCAGCTTGATGGGACAGATGAACACCGGGGAGCTGTTTTTT. Its protein product is CASSLMGQMNTGELFF.

This chain connects TRBV7-6 to TRBJ2-7; 11 bases match TRBD1. Trimming at V came to 5 bases and at J to 6 bases, leaving 9 bases not matched to a gene. This CDR3 spans 15 amino acids. Germline CDR1 reads SGHVS; CDR2 reads FNYEAQ. In nucleotides, the CDR3 is TGTGCCAGCAGCCGGCAGGACAGGGGGCCTATCGAGCAGTACTTC. It codes for CASSRQDRGPIEQYF.

The V and J genes are TRBV3-1 (or the pseudogene TRBV3-2) and TRBJ2-5; 15 bases fit TRBD2. J was trimmed by 2 bases and V by 2 bases; bases with no gene match: 3. The germline V gene has CDR1 LGHDT and CDR2 YNNKEL (reference sequence). The CDR3 loop spans 17 amino acids. CDR3 residues: CASSQRTSGRAQETQYF. The CDR3 coding sequence is TGTGCCAGCAGCCAACGGACTAGCGGGAGGGCACAAGAGACCCAGTACTTC.

The rearrangement uses TRBV18 and TRBJ2-2; D gene uncertain. Germline CDR1 and CDR2: KGHSH and LQKENI. The CDR3 runs to 13 residues. Trimming pared 3 bases from V and 5 bases from J, leaving 7 bases between. Written as DNA, the CDR3 is TGTGCCAGCTCACCCGACGGGACCGGGGAGCTGTTTTTT. It is translated as CASSPDGTGELFF.

The V call is TRBV19, the J call TRBJ2-3, with D unclear. Deletions cut 4 bases from V and 0 bases from J, with 5 bases between. The CDR3 extends over 13 amino acids. Germline CDR1 is LNHDA and CDR2 is SQIVND (reference sequence). This CDR3 reads CASSKTSTDTQYF. The CDR3 bases are TGTGCCAGTAGTAAAACTAGCACAGATACGCAGTATTTT.

The CDR3 reads CASSLVGAKLETQYF. The CDR3 nucleotides are TGCGCCAGCAGCTTGGTGGGCGCCAAGTTAGAGACCCAGTACTTC. This sequence joins TRBV5-1 and TRBJ2-5; D not resolved. The CDR3 has 15 amino acids. With 0 bases removed from V and 4 bases from J, the gap between germline ends came to 13 bases. The germline V gene encodes CDR1 SGHRS and CDR2 YFSETQ.

In its sample, this clone was seen once. V is TRBV28 and J is TRBJ1-1, with D uncertain. Trimming left V 1 base short and J 8 bases short, with 5 bases between. Germline lookup yields CDR1 MDHEN and CDR2 SYDVKM. The CDR3 length is 11 residues. The CDR3 DNA reads TGTGCCAGCAGTTTATCCAGGGAAGCTTTCTTT. Its protein is CASSLSREAFF.

V gene TRBV9 combines with J gene TRBJ1-1; a possible D gene is TRBD1 (5 bases). CDR3 length: 15 residues. Germline CDR1 reads SGDLS; CDR2 reads YYNGEE. V dropped 0 bases and J dropped 1 base, with 10 bases sitting between them. CDR3 sequence reads: CASSVGAGTNTEAFF. The CDR3 nucleotides read TGTGCCAGCAGCGTAGGAGCGGGGACGAACACTGAAGCTTTCTTT. The variable domain in full, with the rest retrieved from reference TRBV9 and TRBJ1-1, is DSGVTQTPKHLITATGQRVTLRCSPRSGDLSVYWYQQSLDQGLQFLIQYYNGEERAKGNILERFSAQQFPDLHSELNLSSLELGDSALYFCASSVGAGTNTEAFFGQGTRLTVV.

The J gene is TRBJ2-3, the V gene TRBV3-1 (or the pseudogene TRBV3-2); D not resolved. Per the germline V gene, CDR1 is LGHDT and CDR2 is YNNKEL (reference sequence). The CDR3 has 11 amino acids. V was shortened by 0 bases and J by 10 bases, with 5 bases between the two germline ends. CDR3 sequence reads: CASSQDSPQYF. CDR3 nucleotides: TGTGCCAGCAGCCAAGATAGCCCGCAGTATTTT.

CDR3 in DNA: TGTGCCAGCGGAAGAACAGGTTATTCACCCCTCCACTTT. Its translation: CASGRTGYSPLHF. V usage is TRBV11-2 and J usage is TRBJ1-6; a weak D match, TRBD1 (5 bases). Trimming removed 8 bases from V and 8 bases from J, with 13 bases in between. Germline CDR1 SGHAT, CDR2 FQNNGV. The CDR3 runs 13 residues.

This clone was seen a single time. CDR3 nucleotide sequence: TGTGCCAGCAGTTACCGCGCAGGGCAATGGAACACTGAAGCTTTCTTT. Its translation is CASSYRAGQWNTEAFF. The chain employs TRBV6-5 and TRBJ1-1; possible D gene TRBD1, 5 bases. The CDR3 has 16 residues. Between the trimmed V and J ends, which lost 2 bases and 1 base, there was a span of 14 bases. Germline CDR1 and CDR2: MNHEY and SVGAGI.

The V call is TRBV25-1, the J call TRBJ2-7, with D unclear. Germline V gene data show CDR1 as MGHDK and CDR2 as SYGVNS. The CDR3 contains 14 residues. The V end was cut by 5 bases, the J end by 4 bases, with 15 bases between. The DNA for the CDR3 is TGTGCCAGCAGTCCCCCGGCGTCAGGTTACGAGCAGTACGTC. It is translated as CASSPPASGYEQYV.

The rearrangement joins TRBV6-5 to TRBJ1-3; no definite D call. There are 15 residues in the CDR3. V lost 7 bases to trimming and J lost 4 bases, with 17 bases between them. Germline loops: CDR1 MNHEY, CDR2 SVGAGI. The CDR3 bases are TGTGCCAGCATCCGGTCATCTCTCCCGGGAAACACCATATATTTT. Residues: CASIRSSLPGNTIYF.

The V call is TRBV29-1, the J call TRBJ2-6; D is unresolved. Trimming shortened V by 4 bases and J by 0 bases, and 4 bases separated the two germline ends. CDR1 and CDR2 from the germline V gene are SQVTM and ANQGSEA. This CDR3 is 13 amino acids long. The CDR3 here is CSVAFSGANVLTF. The DNA of the CDR3 is TGCAGCGTTGCATTCTCTGGGGCCAACGTCCTGACTTTC.

CDR3 region: CASSSTEYSYGYTF. The CDR3 DNA is TGTGCCAGCAGCTCGACAGAGTATTCCTATGGCTACACCTTC. The rearrangement uses TRBV7-2 and TRBJ1-2, with D possibly being TRBD1 (5 bases). The CDR3 totals 14 residues. Trimming took off 4 bases at V and 4 bases at J, with 13 bases between the two ends. The V gene's germline CDR1 is SGHTA and CDR2 FQGNSA.